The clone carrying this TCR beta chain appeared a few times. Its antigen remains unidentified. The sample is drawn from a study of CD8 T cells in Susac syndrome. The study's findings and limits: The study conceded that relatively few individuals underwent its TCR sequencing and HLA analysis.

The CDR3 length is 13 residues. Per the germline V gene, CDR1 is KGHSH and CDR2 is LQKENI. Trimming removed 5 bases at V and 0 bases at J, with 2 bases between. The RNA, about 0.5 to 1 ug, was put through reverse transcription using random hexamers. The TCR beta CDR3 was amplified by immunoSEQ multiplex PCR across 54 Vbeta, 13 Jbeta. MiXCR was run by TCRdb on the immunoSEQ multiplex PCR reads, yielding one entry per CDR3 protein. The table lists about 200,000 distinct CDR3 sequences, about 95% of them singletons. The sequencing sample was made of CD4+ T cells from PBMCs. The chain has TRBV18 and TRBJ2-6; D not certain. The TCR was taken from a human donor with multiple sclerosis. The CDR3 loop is CASSGSGANVLTF. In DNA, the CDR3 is TGTGCCAGCTCAGGCTCTGGGGCCAACGTCCTGACTTTC.